What follows are 15 T cell receptor beta chains derived from one specimen sequenced in a study of T cells in Graves' hyperthyroidism and ophthalmopathy (dated by TCRdb to about 2019). The library was prepared using multiplex PCR. TCRdb records Illumina HiSeq 2000 as the sequencer. The TCR beta CDR3 regions were amplified from RNA transcripts. The first round of RT-PCR for the TCR CDR3 was performed with the HTBI primer set and the Qiagen OneStep RT-PCR kit. TCRdb reprocessed the public reads (quality trimming at Q25 with fastp, clone calling with MiXCR) and kept in-frame beta chains. All rows with the same CDR3 protein become a single entry with the most common DNA and genes. The sample records under 400,000 distinct CDR3 sequences, around 18% of which are singletons. The ten largest make up roughly a sixth of the sample. Sequencing was carried out using blood. The receptors stem from a woman aged 40 to 50 with Graves' ophthalmopathy.

This clonotype was seen just once. The chain uses TRBV6-2 or TRBV6-3 and TRBJ1-5; tentatively, D is TRBD1 (5 bases). V lost 8 bases and J lost 9, with 20 bases in between. The CDR3 has 14 amino acids. Germline CDR1 MNHEY, CDR2 SVGEGT. DNA for the CDR3: TGTGCCAGCGCTCTGGGACCCCAATCATGGCCCCAGCATTTT. Translated: CASALGPQSWPQHF.

The chain uses TRBV6-1 and TRBJ1-1, with TRBD1 identical over 7 bases. The trim removed 2 bases at V and 0 bases at J, leaving 6 bases unmatched. CDR1 is MNHNS, CDR2 SASEGT, per germline. This CDR3 has 16 residues. The CDR3 bases are TGTGCCAGCAGTGAACTCCCAGGGGGGATGAACACTGAAGCTTTCTTT. Its translation: CASSELPGGMNTEAFF.

Many counts were recorded for this clonotype. The chain uses TRBV5-1 and TRBJ2-7; 11 positions agree with TRBD2. Germline loops: CDR1 SGHRS, CDR2 YFSETQ. This CDR3 region has 16 residues. V lost 5 bases, J lost 2 bases, and 9 bases stayed unmatched. CDR3 residues: CASRPGTSGPPYEQYF. For the CDR3, the DNA is TGCGCCAGCAGACCCGGGACTAGCGGACCCCCCTACGAGCAGTACTTC.

This clonotype was picked up many times. This chain joins TRBV5-5 and TRBJ1-5, with 7 bases identical to TRBD1. Germline lookup yields CDR1 SGHKS and CDR2 YYEKEE (reference sequence). After removal of 1 base from V and 4 bases from J, the junction contained 5 bases not matched to a gene. This CDR3 region has 15 residues. CDR3 DNA: TGTGCCAGCAGCTTGTTGGCACAGGGGAATCAGCCCCAGCATTTT. Protein sequence: CASSLLAQGNQPQHF.

This clonotype was detected ten times or more. The chain links TRBV7-2 to TRBJ2-7, with a possible D match to TRBD1 (6 bases). Per germline, CDR1 SGHTA and CDR2 FQGNSA. Trimming removed 0 bases from V and 3 bases from J, with 15 bases in between. The CDR3 consists of 16 residues. The CDR3 DNA reads as TGTGCCAGCAGCTTAGCCTACAGGGAAACTTTCTACGAGCAGTACTTC. It specifies CASSLAYRETFYEQYF.

Notes on this clonotype: It may be a read error: a sequence one base away is much more abundant. In this CDR3 the conserved last residue, phenylalanine or tryptophan, is missing, so a read error is likely. The chain has TRBV6-2 or TRBV6-3 and TRBJ2-7, with TRBD2 identical over 12 bases. CDR1 is MNHEY and CDR2 is SVGEGT in the germline V gene. V lost 6 bases, J lost 2 bases, and 8 bases stayed unmatched. The length of the CDR3 is 16 residues. CDR3 sequence (DNA): TGTGCCAGCAGCTCGCGACGACTAGCGGGGGCCTACGAGCAGTACATC. Amino acid sequence: CASSSRRLAGAYEQYI.

In this sample, this clonotype turned up many times. This rearrangement joins TRBV28 to TRBJ2-2; the D gene is possibly TRBD2 (7 bases). The V gene lost 10 bases and the J gene lost 0 bases, with 12 bases spanning the gap. The germline V gene has CDR1 MDHEN and CDR2 SYDVKM. This CDR3 contains 14 residues. CDR3 sequence (DNA): TGTGCCAAAAGGGAGGGGGCGAACACCGGGGAGCTGTTTTTT. Protein: CAKREGANTGELFF.

Ten or more counts support this clonotype. The CDR3 here is CASSQRLGFHGYTF. The CDR3 coding sequence is TGTGCCAGCAGCCAGCGTTTGGGGTTTCATGGCTACACCTTC. The chain carries TRBV28 and TRBJ1-2, with D hard to call. The CDR3 totals 14 residues. V lost 6 bases and J 6 bases, leaving 17 bases between the germline ends. CDR1 MDHEN and CDR2 SYDVKM come from the germline V gene.

The gene calls are TRBV28 and TRBJ2-7; 10 bases are a match to TRBD1. The CDR3 consists of 15 residues. Germline-derived CDR1 and CDR2 are MDHEN and SYDVKM. The V segment lost 5 bases and the J segment 5 bases; nucleotides outside the gene matches: 9. As DNA, the CDR3 is TGTGCCAGCAGTCCGTCGGGACAGGGGTCGAACGAGCAGTACTTC. Its protein is CASSPSGQGSNEQYF.

This clonotype was picked up many times. The chain employs TRBV6-5 and TRBJ2-7; 7 bases agree with TRBD2. Germline CDR1 is MNHEY and CDR2 is SVGAGI. J lost 2 bases, V lost 4 bases, and 8 bases had no gene match. The CDR3 spans 15 residues. CDR3: CASSSEGGSPYEQYF. The DNA of the CDR3 is TGTGCCAGCAGTTCCGAGGGCGGGAGCCCCTACGAGCAGTACTTC.

This clonotype was counted at least ten times. Germline and junction disagree at one end, which may indicate a read error. The chain's CDR3 is CASSPSDYSYERYF. Written as DNA, the CDR3 is TGTGCCAGCAGTCCTAGCGATTACTCCTACGAGCGGTACTTC. This rearrangement joins TRBV27 to TRBJ2-7; TRBD2 might be the D (6 bases). The CDR3 length is 14 residues. Germline lookup yields CDR1 MNHEY and CDR2 SMNVEV (reference sequence).

This clonotype was picked up many times. The J gene is TRBJ2-1, the V gene TRBV6-1; 8 nucleotides agree with TRBD2. J gave up 2 bases and V 6 bases, and 9 bases lay outside the gene matches. Per germline, CDR1 MNHNS and CDR2 SASEGT. The CDR3 has 16 amino acids. CDR3 in amino acids: CASSRSPGLAYNEQFF. In nucleotides, the CDR3 is TGTGCCAGCAGCCGAAGCCCGGGACTAGCCTACAATGAGCAGTTCTTC.

This chain uses TRBV11-1 with TRBJ1-5; maybe TRBD1 (5 bases). Trimming shortened V by 4 bases and J by 1 base, and 14 bases separated the two germline ends. The CDR3 is made up of 16 amino acids. The germline CDR1 and CDR2 sequences are SGHAT and FQDESV (reference sequence). DNA of the CDR3: TGTGCCAGCAGCTCGGCGGGAGGGGTGAGCAATCAGCCCCAGCATTTT. Translated, it gives CASSSAGGVSNQPQHF.

This chain connects TRBV11-2 to TRBJ1-6, with TRBD1 identical over 7 bases. Germline trimming cut 2 bases from V and 7 bases from J; bases unmatched to any gene: 11. CDR1 is SGHAT and CDR2 is FQNNGV in the germline V gene. The CDR3 runs 17 residues. CDR3 amino acids: CASSLTPGTVVNSPLHF. As DNA, the CDR3 is TGTGCCAGCAGCTTAACACCCGGGACAGTCGTCAATTCACCCCTCCACTTT.

The table lists this clonotype with many counts. J is TRBJ2-5 and V is TRBV7-2; D may be TRBD2 (6 bases). Germline V gene data show CDR1 as SGHTA and CDR2 as FQGNSA. The germline V and J ends were trimmed by 5 bases and 1 base, with 17 bases remaining between them. The CDR3 is 16 amino acids. The CDR3 bases are TGTGCCAGCAGCCGCGGCAGCGGGCGGGGCCAAGAGACCCAGTACTTC. This sequence encodes CASSRGSGRGQETQYF.